This TCR beta chain is from a study of blood T cell repertoires in COVID-19. About the study: Both acute and convalescent COVID-19 samples were obtained from the United States, Italy and Spain. Nucleic acid was either cDNA or gDNA, and it came from T cells, B-cell-depleted T cells, or PBMCs.

V gave up 2 bases and J gave up 4 bases, with 7 bases separating them. CDR1 and CDR2 from the germline V gene are SGHKS and YYEKEE (reference sequence). The CDR3 length is 13 residues. Original handling: Estimation of nucleated cell counts relied on the amplification of reference gene primers. Sequenced by immunoSEQ multiplex PCR; TCRdb stores in-frame clones only, minus some. V and J calls and clone size are those listed in that table; D and trimming were worked out from the DNA. The sample shows 85,000 to 95,000 clones, 89% of them seen only once. The receptor was isolated from a man aged 60 to 69 with COVID-19, enrolled during active disease. Sequencing was carried out using peripheral blood. The chain recombines TRBV5-5 with TRBJ2-1, with D unresolved. This CDR3 is CASSFLLYNEQFF. CDR3 nucleotide sequence: TGTGCCAGCAGCTTTCTCCTATACAATGAGCAGTTCTTC.